A single sample gave rise to the 21 T cell receptor beta chains below, sequenced in a study of human T cells and chemical hapten exposure (dated by TCRdb to the early 2020s). The library relied on RACE. Sequencing took place on a NextSeq 500. TCRdb reprocessed the public reads (quality trimming at Q25 with fastp, clone calling with MiXCR) and kept in-frame beta chains. For every CDR3 protein sequence, its rows merge into one entry that carries the most common genes and DNA. For this sample there are over 70,000 distinct CDR3 sequences; approximately 11% appear just once. The ten largest clones represent about 0.95% of the sample. Read against the paper, the sample's time point label means: patch test 3, about 24 weeks after DPC sensitization. The intended sense of this specimen's treatment or condition label: therapeutic diphenylcyclopropenone sensitization with weekly scalp DPC. The sequences come from whole blood, collected in connection with sensitization to the hapten diphenylcyclopropenone (DPC). These receptor sequences come from a woman aged 30 to 39 with alopecia areata. Some clones in this sample may be carry-over from other donors' samples.

The V and J genes are TRBV7-9 and TRBJ1-1, with TRBD1 matching 7 bases. This CDR3 is built from 13 residues. Losses at the gene ends were 5 bases for V and 5 bases for J; bases not matched to a gene: 5. Germline CDR1 is SEHNR and CDR2 is FQNEAQ (reference sequence). The CDR3 spells CASSTQGWTEAFF. CDR3 nucleotides: TGTGCCAGCAGCACACAGGGGTGGACTGAAGCTTTCTTT.

The chain joins TRBV27 to TRBJ2-1; 12 bases map to TRBD2. J gave up 2 bases and V 7 bases, and 6 bases lay outside the gene matches. There are 16 residues in the CDR3. Germline CDR1 MNHEY, CDR2 SMNVEV (reference sequence). CDR3 residues: CASTPRTSGTYNEQFF. The CDR3 bases are TGTGCCAGCACCCCCCGGACTAGCGGGACCTACAATGAGCAGTTCTTC.

This clonotype was picked up a small number of times. The chain links TRBV7-9 to TRBJ1-1; 7 bases fit TRBD1. J gave up 5 bases and V 5 bases, and 8 bases lay outside the gene matches. CDR1 SEHNR and CDR2 FQNEAQ come from the germline V gene (reference sequence). The length of the CDR3 is 14 residues. The DNA of the CDR3 is TGTGCCAGCAGCGCGCCGGGACAGAGGACTGAAGCTTTCTTT. It specifies CASSAPGQRTEAFF.

This clonotype occurred many times. The chain joins TRBV29-1 to TRBJ2-7; maybe TRBD2 (6 bases). CDR1 and CDR2 from the germline V gene are SQVTM and ANQGSEA. The CDR3 is 14 amino acids. V was shortened by 1 base and J by 4 bases, with 14 bases between the two germline ends. The CDR3 loop reads CSVEGSGFGYEQYF. The CDR3 DNA sequence: TGCAGCGTTGAAGGGAGCGGGTTTGGGTACGAGCAGTACTTC.

This clonotype appeared many times. The chain recombines TRBV2 with TRBJ2-7, with D possibly TRBD2 on 6 matching bases. The germline V gene encodes CDR1 SNHLY and CDR2 FYNNEI. Deletions cut 4 bases from V and 6 bases from J, with 10 bases between. The CDR3 has 12 amino acids. The CDR3 sequence: CASSVLALEQYF. The CDR3 DNA is TGTGCCAGCAGTGTACTAGCTCTCGAGCAGTACTTC. The variable domain in full, with the rest retrieved from reference TRBV2 and TRBJ2-7, is EPEVTQTPSHQVTQMGQEVILRCVPISNHLYFYWYRQILGQKVEFLVSFYNNEISEKSEIFDDQFSVERPDGSNFTLKIRSTKLEDSAMYFCASSVLALEQYFGPGTRLTVT.

The gene calls are TRBV10-1 and TRBJ1-1; 7 nucleotides align to TRBD1. CDR1 is WNHNN, CDR2 SYGVQD, per germline (reference sequence). The CDR3 has 15 residues. After removal of 0 bases from V and 11 bases from J, the junction contained 12 bases not matched to a gene. CDR3 in amino acids: CASSESSGTEMEAFF. CDR3 sequence (DNA): TGCGCCAGCAGTGAGTCCTCCGGGACAGAAATGGAGGCTTTCTTT.

This clonotype was picked up many times. This rearrangement joins TRBV30 to TRBJ1-1; a weak D match, TRBD1 (5 bases). The V gene's germline CDR1 is GTSNPN and CDR2 SVGIG (reference sequence). Trimming took off 0 bases at V and 1 base at J, with 9 bases between the two ends. The CDR3 runs 14 residues. The CDR3 DNA sequence: TGTGCCTGGAGTGTAAAGGGGACGAACACTGAAGCTTTCTTT. This translates into CAWSVKGTNTEAFF.

This clonotype was counted ten times or more. The chain links TRBV28 to TRBJ1-1; possible D gene TRBD1, 6 bases. The germline gives CDR1 MDHEN, CDR2 SYDVKM. The V and J ends lost 4 bases and 2 bases respectively, with 11 bases between them. This CDR3 is 14 amino acids long. Written as DNA, the CDR3 is TGTGCCAGCAGTTATGACAGGAGCAACACTGAAGCTTTCTTT. It encodes CASSYDRSNTEAFF.

The genes are TRBV20-1 and TRBJ2-7; D may be TRBD1 (6 bases). The CDR3 contains 13 residues. Trimming left V 3 bases short and J 3 bases short, with 12 bases between. Germline assignment: CDR1 DFQATT and CDR2 SNEGSKA (reference sequence). CDR3 in DNA: TGCAGTGCTAGGCCGGGACAACTCTACGAGCAGTACTTC. Translated, it gives CSARPGQLYEQYF.

In this sample, this clonotype turned up many times. V and J are TRBV10-1 and TRBJ1-1, with TRBD1 matching 8 bases. This CDR3 comprises 15 residues. Unmatched junction bases numbered 14, after V lost 3 bases and J lost 11 bases. CDR1 is WNHNN, CDR2 SYGVQD, per germline (reference sequence). CDR3 nucleotide sequence: TGCGCCAGCAGTGAACCTCCACGGACAGGGCGAGAGGCTTTCTTT. This translates into CASSEPPRTGREAFF.

The chain has TRBV28 and TRBJ2-7, with D tentatively TRBD1 or TRBD2 (7 bases each). Germline V gene data show CDR1 as MDHEN and CDR2 as SYDVKM. CDR3 length equals 14 residues. The germline V and J ends were trimmed by 5 bases and 7 bases, with 18 bases remaining between them. The CDR3 DNA follows: TGTGCCAGCAGTCCAGCGGGACAGACGAGGGAGCAGTACTTC. Amino acids: CASSPAGQTREQYF.

This clonotype has ten or more counts. The chain uses TRBV28 and TRBJ1-1; D is uncertain. Trimming removed 3 bases at V and 3 bases at J, with 5 bases between. The V gene's germline CDR1 is MDHEN and CDR2 SYDVKM. This CDR3 is 12 amino acids long. The CDR3 coding sequence is TGTGCCAGCAGTTTCACTCACACTGAAGCTTTCTTT. This sequence encodes CASSFTHTEAFF.

This clonotype occurred a few times. Here the CDR3 reads CASSFSAGKGGFMRNTEAFF. DNA for the CDR3: TGTGCCAGCAGTTTCAGCGCGGGGAAGGGTGGTTTTATGAGGAACACTGAAGCTTTCTTT. This chain links TRBV28 with TRBJ1-1; unclear D gene. Germline loops: CDR1 MDHEN, CDR2 SYDVKM. This CDR3 has 20 amino acids. Deletions cut 3 bases from V and 1 base from J, with 27 bases between.

The chain recombines TRBV6-1 with TRBJ1-1; D remains unclear. Germline V gives CDR1 MNHNS, CDR2 SASEGT. Trimming shortened V by 2 bases and J by 8 bases, and 12 bases separated the two germline ends. This CDR3 is built from 13 residues. CDR3 loop: CASSEQGATEAFF. DNA for the CDR3: TGTGCCAGCAGTGAACAAGGTGCCACCGAAGCTTTCTTT.

This clonotype has only a few counts. The rearrangement links TRBV4-3 to TRBJ2-6; possibly TRBD2 for D (7 bases). CDR1 and CDR2 from the germline V gene are LGHNA and YSLEER. Deletions cut 2 bases from V and 3 bases from J, with 11 bases between. This CDR3 is built from 16 residues. In nucleotides, the CDR3 is TGCGCCAGCAGCCAACGGGGGGCTGGTGGGGCCAACGTCCTGACTTTC. Amino acid sequence: CASSQRGAGGANVLTF.

This clonotype has ten or more counts. The chain recombines TRBV27 with TRBJ2-6; no definite D call. The CDR3 extends over 13 amino acids. Between the trimmed V and J ends, which lost 8 bases and 0 bases, there was a span of 5 bases. Germline V gene sequence: CDR1 MNHEY, CDR2 SMNVEV (reference sequence). CDR3 sequence reads: CASRVSGANVLTF. The CDR3 coding sequence is TGTGCCAGCCGCGTCTCTGGGGCCAACGTCCTGACTTTC.

In this sample, this clonotype turned up many times. This chain links TRBV20-1 with TRBJ2-1; 13 bases match TRBD2. Trimming at V came to 0 bases and at J to 9 bases, leaving 5 bases not matched to a gene. From germline, CDR1 is DFQATT and CDR2 SNEGSKA (reference sequence). This CDR3 has 15 residues. The CDR3 DNA reads TGCAGTGCTAGAGAATGGACTAGCGGGAGTGCTGAGCAGTTCTTC. Its translation: CSAREWTSGSAEQFF.

This chain joins TRBV29-1 and TRBJ1-1; the D is unclear. This CDR3 is built from 12 residues. The V gene's germline CDR1 is SQVTM and CDR2 ANQGSEA. CDR3 in DNA: TGCAGTGCGATGGAATATGGCACTGAAGCTTTCTTT. Protein sequence: CSAMEYGTEAFF.

Ten or more counts support this clonotype. The chain is built from TRBV29-1 and TRBJ2-3; 11 bases are a match to TRBD2. V lost 4 bases to trimming and J lost 2 bases; unmatched junction nucleotides: 11. The CDR3 contains 17 residues. Germline lookup yields CDR1 SQVTM and CDR2 ANQGSEA. The CDR3, as DNA: TGCAGCGTTGTACTAGCGGGAGTCGGCCCATCCACAGATACGCAGTATTTT. Protein sequence: CSVVLAGVGPSTDTQYF.

This clonotype came up a few times. This rearrangement joins TRBV12-3 or TRBV12-4 to TRBJ2-3, with D perhaps TRBD1 or TRBD2 (7 bases each). V dropped 7 bases and J dropped 8 bases, with 16 bases sitting between them. There are 13 residues in the CDR3. CDR3 coding DNA: TGTGCCAGCATGGGAGGGGGCCCTCTTACGCAGTATTTT. It yields the protein CASMGGGPLTQYF.

The chain uses TRBV3-1 and TRBJ1-6, with TRBD1 as a possible D gene (5 bases). Germline V gene sequence: CDR1 LGHDT, CDR2 YNNKEL (reference sequence). Trimming stripped 0 bases from V and 7 bases from J, with 25 bases between. This CDR3 is built from 20 residues. The CDR3 protein is CASSQEYGGANVVVNSPLHF. Here the CDR3 DNA reads TGTGCCAGCAGCCAAGAATACGGGGGTGCAAATGTGGTAGTCAATTCACCCCTCCACTTT.